This T cell receptor (beta chain) was sequenced in a study of blood T cell repertoires in COVID-19. Across the study: PBMCs, B-cell-depleted T cells, or T cells provided the cDNA or gDNA that made up the material.

Methods used by the authors: Reference gene primer amplification gave nucleated cell count estimates. Clones were read by immunoSEQ multiplex PCR, and TCRdb kept only the in-frame ones, dropping some. V, J and clone size reflect that table, while D and trimming were determined from the DNA. This table has 270,000 or so clones, 86% appearing once. This CDR3 is 13 amino acids long. Germline lookup yields CDR1 SGHRS and CDR2 YFSETQ. The V end was cut by 4 bases, the J end by 4 bases, with 9 bases between. The chain couples TRBV5-1 to TRBJ2-1; maybe TRBD1 (6 bases). The clonotype comes from a man in his forties with active or convalescent COVID-19. The material sequenced was peripheral blood. CDR3 sequence (DNA): TGCGCCAGCAGCGTGGACAGTTACAATGAGCAGTTCTTC. Protein: CASSVDSYNEQFF.